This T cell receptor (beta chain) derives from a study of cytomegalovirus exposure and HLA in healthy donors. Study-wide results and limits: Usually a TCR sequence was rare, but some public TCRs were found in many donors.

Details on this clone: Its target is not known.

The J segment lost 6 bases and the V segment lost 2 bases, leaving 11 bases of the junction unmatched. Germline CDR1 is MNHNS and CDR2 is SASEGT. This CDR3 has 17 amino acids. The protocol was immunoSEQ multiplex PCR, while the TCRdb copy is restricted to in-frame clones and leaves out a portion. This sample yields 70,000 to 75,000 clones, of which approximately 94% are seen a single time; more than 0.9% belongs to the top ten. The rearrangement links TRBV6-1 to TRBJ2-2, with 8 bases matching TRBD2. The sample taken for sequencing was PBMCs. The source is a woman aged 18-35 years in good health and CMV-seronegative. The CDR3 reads CASSEIPPTGGAGELFF. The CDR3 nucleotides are TGTGCCAGCAGTGAAATCCCCCCGACGGGGGGGGCCGGGGAGCTGTTTTTT.